The clone carrying this T cell receptor beta chain was detected only a few times. Its antigen is unknown. The sample comes from a study of beta chain features in type 1 diabetes. The entirety of the isolated RNA underwent reverse transcription, so expressed TCRB transcripts were sequenced. Repertoires were generated with immunoSEQ multiplex PCR, while TCRdb's copy carries only in-frame clones and drops some. The sample gives roughly 70,000 clones, around 49% of which show up once; 0.7% is in the top ten. The CDR3 sequence is 16 residues long. Germline assignment: CDR1 SGHTA and CDR2 FQGNSA. The V gene end was trimmed by 5 bases and the J gene end by 3 bases; junction bases not matched to a gene: 9. Overall study findings and caveats: There was a moderate but significant shortening of TCRB CDR3s in all four CD4+ subsets of Type 1 diabetes patients.

This TCR was sampled from a man aged 25-45 years with type 1 diabetes. Sequences were obtained from central memory CD4+ T cells from blood. This chain joins TRBV7-2 and TRBJ2-7; 11 bases are shared with TRBD2. Here the CDR3 DNA reads TGTGCCAGCAGCGTAAGCGTTACTAGCGGGGGCTACGAGCAGTACTTC. It yields the protein CASSVSVTSGGYEQYF.